One T cell receptor beta chain is described in this entry. Its specificity is unknown. The sample originates from a study of CD8 T cells in Susac syndrome. The study's findings and limits: Susac CD8+ clonal expansion peaked in TEMRA cells and active patients.

When the RNA was reverse transcribed, random hexamers were used with an input of roughly 0.5 to 1 ug. An immunoSEQ multiplex PCR generated amplified TCR beta CDR3 products spanning 54 Vbeta and 13 Jbeta. From the immunoSEQ multiplex PCR reads, TCRdb called clonotypes with MiXCR, one entry per CDR3 protein. The repertoire holds 120,000 or so distinct CDR3 sequences, roughly 94% seen once, with around 0.27% in the top ten. The CDR3 is 14 residues long. Trimming shortened V by 4 bases and J by 0 bases, and 9 bases separated the two germline ends. Germline assignment: CDR1 SEHNR and CDR2 FQNEAQ (reference sequence).

V is TRBV7-9 and J is TRBJ1-1; possible D gene TRBD1, 6 bases. Sequencing was performed on CD8+ T cells from PBMCs. This receptor was obtained from a human donor with Susac syndrome. The CDR3 loop reads CASSSGQLNTEAFF. Written as DNA, the CDR3 is TGTGCCAGCAGCTCGGGACAACTGAACACTGAAGCTTTCTTT. Filled out from reference TRBV7-9 and TRBJ1-1, the complete variable domain reads DTGVSQNPRHKITKRGQNVTFRCDPISEHNRLYWYRQTLGQGPEFLTYFQNEAQLEKSRLLSDRFSAERPKGSFSTLEIQRTEQGDSAMYLCASSSGQLNTEAFFGQGTRLTVV.